The 2 T cell receptor beta chains below all came from one sample that was sequenced in a study of blood T cell repertoires in COVID-19. Libraries were prepared by immunoSEQ multiplex PCR; TCRdb keeps only in-frame clonotypes and omits some of them. The sample includes 200,000 to 250,000 clones, roughly 80% seen only once; the top ten take 8% to 9%. The specimen sequenced was peripheral blood. All receptors derive from an elderly woman with COVID-19, enrolled during active disease.

The chain uses TRBV19 and TRBJ2-5; 12 bases are a match to TRBD2. With 4 bases clipped from V and 3 bases from J, the junction kept 3 bases outside the gene matches. Germline CDR1 and CDR2: LNHDA and SQIVND (reference sequence). The length of the CDR3 is 15 residues. The CDR3 here is CASSRRTSGEETQYF. The CDR3 DNA sequence: TGTGCCAGTAGTAGACGGACTAGCGGGGAAGAGACCCAGTACTTC.

This clone has more than one count but fewer than ten. This chain joins TRBV2 and TRBJ1-1; the D gene is possibly TRBD1 (5 bases). V lost 11 bases, J lost 8 bases, and 18 bases lay in between. Germline lookup yields CDR1 SNHLY and CDR2 FYNNEI. This CDR3 region has 12 residues. CDR3 sequence: CAGDTGVAEAFF. CDR3 coding DNA: TGTGCCGGAGATACGGGGGTCGCCGAAGCTTTCTTT.